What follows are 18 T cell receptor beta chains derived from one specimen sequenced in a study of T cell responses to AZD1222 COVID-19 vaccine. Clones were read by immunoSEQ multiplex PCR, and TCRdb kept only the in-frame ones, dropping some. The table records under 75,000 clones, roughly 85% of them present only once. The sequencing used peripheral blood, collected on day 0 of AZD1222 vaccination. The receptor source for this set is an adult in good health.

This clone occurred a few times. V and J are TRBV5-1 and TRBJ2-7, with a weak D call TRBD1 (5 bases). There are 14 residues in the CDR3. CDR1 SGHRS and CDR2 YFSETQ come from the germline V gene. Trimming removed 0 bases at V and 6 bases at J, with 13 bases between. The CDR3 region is CASSLAAGPREQYF. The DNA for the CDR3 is TGCGCCAGCAGCTTGGCCGCAGGGCCTCGCGAGCAGTACTTC.

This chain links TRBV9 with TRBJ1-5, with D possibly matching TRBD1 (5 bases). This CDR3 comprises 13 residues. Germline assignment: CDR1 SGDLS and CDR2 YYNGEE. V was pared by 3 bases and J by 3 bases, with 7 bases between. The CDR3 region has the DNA TGTGCCAGCAGCGAGGGGAACAATCAGCCCCAGCATTTT. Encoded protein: CASSEGNNQPQHF. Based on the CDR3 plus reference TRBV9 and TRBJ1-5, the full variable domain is DSGVTQTPKHLITATGQRVTLRCSPRSGDLSVYWYQQSLDQGLQFLIQYYNGEERAKGNILERFSAQQFPDLHSELNLSSLELGDSALYFCASSEGNNQPQHFGDGTRLSIL.

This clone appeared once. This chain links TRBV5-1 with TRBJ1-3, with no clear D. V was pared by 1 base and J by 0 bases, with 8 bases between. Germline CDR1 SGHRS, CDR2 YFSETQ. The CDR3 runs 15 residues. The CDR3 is CASSLHTGSGNTIYF. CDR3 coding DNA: TGCGCCAGCAGCTTGCACACCGGCTCTGGAAACACCATATATTTT.

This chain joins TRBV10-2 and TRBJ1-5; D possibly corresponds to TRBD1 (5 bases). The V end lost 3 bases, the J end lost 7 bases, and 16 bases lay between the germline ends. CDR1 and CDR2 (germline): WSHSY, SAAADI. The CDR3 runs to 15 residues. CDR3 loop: CASSDGGGGLQPQHF. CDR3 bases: TGCGCCAGCAGTGATGGGGGGGGTGGATTGCAGCCCCAGCATTTT.

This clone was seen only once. The CDR3 sequence is CASSLAPGGDYNEQFF. CDR3 coding DNA: TGCGCCAGCAGCTTGGCCCCAGGGGGCGACTACAATGAGCAGTTCTTC. The chain uses TRBV5-1 and TRBJ2-1, with 8 bases aligning to TRBD1. The ends lost 0 bases at V and 3 bases at J; junction bases unmatched: 5. Germline V lookup: CDR1 SGHRS, CDR2 YFSETQ. There are 16 residues in the CDR3.

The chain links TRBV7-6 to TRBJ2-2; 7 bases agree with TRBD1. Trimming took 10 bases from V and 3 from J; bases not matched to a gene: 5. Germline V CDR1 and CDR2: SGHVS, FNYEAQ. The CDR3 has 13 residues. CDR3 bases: TGTGCCATCAGGGACAGTCACACCGGGGAGCTGTTTTTT. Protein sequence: CAIRDSHTGELFF.

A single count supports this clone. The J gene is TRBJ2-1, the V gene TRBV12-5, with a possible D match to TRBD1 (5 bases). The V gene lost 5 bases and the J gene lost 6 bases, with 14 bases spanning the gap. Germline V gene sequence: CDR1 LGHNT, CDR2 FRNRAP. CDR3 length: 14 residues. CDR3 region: CASGPGVRANEQFF. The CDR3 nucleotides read TGTGCTAGTGGTCCCGGCGTCAGGGCCAATGAGCAGTTCTTC. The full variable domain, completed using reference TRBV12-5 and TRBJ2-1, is DARVTQTPRHKVTEMGQEVTMRCQPILGHNTVFWYRQTMMQGLELLAYFRNRAPLDDSGMPKDRFSAEMPDATLATLKIQPSEPRDSAVYFCASGPGVRANEQFFGPGTRLTVL.

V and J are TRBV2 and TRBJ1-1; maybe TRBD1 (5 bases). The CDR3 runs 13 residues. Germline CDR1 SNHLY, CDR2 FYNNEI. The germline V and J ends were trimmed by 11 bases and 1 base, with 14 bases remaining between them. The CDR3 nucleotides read TGTGCCTGCGAAGGGGAAAGGAACACTGAAGCTTTCTTT. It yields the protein CACEGERNTEAFF.

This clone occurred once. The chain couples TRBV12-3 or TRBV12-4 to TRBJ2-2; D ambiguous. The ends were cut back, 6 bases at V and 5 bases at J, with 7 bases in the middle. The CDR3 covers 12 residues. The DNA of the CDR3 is TGTGCCAGCAGCCCTGGGACCGGGGAGCTGTTTTTT. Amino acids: CASSPGTGELFF.

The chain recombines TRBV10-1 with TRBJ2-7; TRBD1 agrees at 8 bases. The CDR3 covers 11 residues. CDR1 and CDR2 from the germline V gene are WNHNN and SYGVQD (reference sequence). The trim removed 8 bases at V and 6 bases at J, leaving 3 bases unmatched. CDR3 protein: CASSTGGEQYF. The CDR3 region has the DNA TGCGCCAGCTCAACAGGGGGCGAGCAGTACTTC.

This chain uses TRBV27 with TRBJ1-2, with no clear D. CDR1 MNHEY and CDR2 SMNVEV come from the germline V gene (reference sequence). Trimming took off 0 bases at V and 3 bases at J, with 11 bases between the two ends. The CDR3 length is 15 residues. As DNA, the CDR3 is TGTGCCAGCAGTTTATCTCCCCAACCCCACTATGGCTACACCTTC. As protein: CASSLSPQPHYGYTF.

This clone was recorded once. The CDR3 sequence: CASSPLAGSYNEQFF. The CDR3 DNA is TGTGCCAGCAGTCCCCTAGCGGGCTCCTACAATGAGCAGTTCTTC. This sequence joins TRBV6-8 and TRBJ2-1; TRBD2 agrees at 8 bases. Germline V gene sequence: CDR1 MNHGY, CDR2 SAAAGT. The CDR3 has 15 amino acids. With V trimmed by 5 bases and J by 0 bases, 3 bases remained unmatched.

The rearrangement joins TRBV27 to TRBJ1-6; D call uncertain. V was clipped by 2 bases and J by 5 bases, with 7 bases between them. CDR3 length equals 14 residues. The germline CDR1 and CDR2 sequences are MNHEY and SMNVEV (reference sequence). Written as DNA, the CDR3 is TGTGCCAGCAGTTTAACAGCCGATAATTCACCCCTCCACTTT. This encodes CASSLTADNSPLHF.

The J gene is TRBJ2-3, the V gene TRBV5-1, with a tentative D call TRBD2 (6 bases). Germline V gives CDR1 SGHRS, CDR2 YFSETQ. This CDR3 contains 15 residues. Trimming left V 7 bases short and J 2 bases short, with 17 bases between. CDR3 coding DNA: TGCGCCAGCTCCTCGGAGGACTACTCCACAGATACGCAGTATTTT. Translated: CASSSEDYSTDTQYF.

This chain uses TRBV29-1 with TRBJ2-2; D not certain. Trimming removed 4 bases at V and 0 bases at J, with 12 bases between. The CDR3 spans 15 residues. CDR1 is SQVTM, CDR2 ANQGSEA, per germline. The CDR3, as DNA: TGCAGCGTTGTGCCGAGCAGATCGAACACCGGGGAGCTGTTTTTT. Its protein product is CSVVPSRSNTGELFF.

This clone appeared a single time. In nucleotides, the CDR3 is TGTGCCAGCAGCCCTGTAGGATACGGCTACACCTTC. The encoded protein is CASSPVGYGYTF. The chain employs TRBV3-1 (or the pseudogene TRBV3-2) and TRBJ1-2; D is undetermined. V lost 4 bases, J lost 8 bases, and 11 bases lay in between. This CDR3 spans 12 amino acids. The V gene's germline CDR1 is LGHDT and CDR2 YNNKEL (reference sequence).

The CDR3: CASSFRAGGYTF. The CDR3 bases are TGTGCCAGCAGTTTTAGGGCGGGAGGCTACACCTTC. The chain is built from TRBV12-3 or TRBV12-4 and TRBJ1-2; D gene uncertain. Trimming pared 3 bases from V and 8 bases from J, leaving 10 bases between. CDR3 length: 12 amino acids.

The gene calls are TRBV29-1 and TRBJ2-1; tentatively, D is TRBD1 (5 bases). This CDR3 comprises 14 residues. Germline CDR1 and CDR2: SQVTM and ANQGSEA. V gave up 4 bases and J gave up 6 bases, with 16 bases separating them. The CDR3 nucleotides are TGCAGCGTTGCAGGGAAGGACCCATTCAATGAGCAGTTCTTC. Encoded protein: CSVAGKDPFNEQFF.